Below are 5 T cell receptor beta chains sequenced from a single sample in a study of blood T cell repertoires in COVID-19. Profiling relied on immunoSEQ multiplex PCR, and the TCRdb table lists in-frame clones only, not all of them. The data contain 90,000 to 100,000 clones, 82% of them singletons. Sequencing was done on a sample of peripheral blood. These receptors were taken from a man between 65 and 85 years old with active or convalescent COVID-19.

The rearrangement joins TRBV7-8 to TRBJ2-1; D call uncertain. Deletions cut 1 base from V and 3 bases from J, with 7 bases between. The CDR3 is 14 amino acids. The germline CDR1 and CDR2 sequences are SGHVS and FQNEAQ. Here the CDR3 reads CASSLGASYNEQFF. CDR3 nucleotides: TGTGCCAGCAGCTTAGGGGCAAGCTACAATGAGCAGTTCTTC.

The V gene is TRBV5-1, the J gene TRBJ2-1, with no clear D. Trimming removed 1 base at V and 3 bases at J, with 11 bases between. CDR1 SGHRS and CDR2 YFSETQ come from the germline V gene. The CDR3 consists of 15 residues. CDR3 nucleotide sequence: TGCGCCAGCAGCTTGTCCAACACCGACTACAATGAGCAGTTCTTC. It is translated as CASSLSNTDYNEQFF. Complete variable domain (other parts from reference TRBV5-1 and TRBJ2-1): KAGVTQTPRYLIKTRGQQVTLSCSPISGHRSVSWYQQTPGQGLQFLFEYFSETQRNKGNFPGRFSGRQFSNSRSEMNVSTLELGDSALYLCASSLSNTDYNEQFFGPGTRLTVL.

This clone was counted a few times. The chain employs TRBV15 and TRBJ2-2, with D possibly TRBD1 on 5 matching bases. The CDR3 spans 16 residues. Trimming stripped 0 bases from V and 3 bases from J, with 11 bases between. Germline-derived CDR1 and CDR2 are LNHNV and YYDKDF (reference sequence). The CDR3: CATSRDRDGDTGELFF. The DNA for the CDR3 is TGTGCCACCAGCAGAGACAGGGATGGAGACACCGGGGAGCTGTTTTTT.

V usage is TRBV5-1 and J usage is TRBJ1-4, with D possibly TRBD1 on 5 matching bases. The CDR3 totals 14 residues. CDR1 is SGHRS, CDR2 YFSETQ, per germline. Trimming removed 5 bases from V and 6 bases from J, with 14 bases in between. The CDR3 here is CASRPQQVDEKLFF. The CDR3 region has the DNA TGCGCCAGCAGACCCCAACAGGTAGATGAAAAACTGTTTTTT.

The J gene is TRBJ2-2, the V gene TRBV2; 10 bases are a match to TRBD1. The CDR3 extends over 14 amino acids. Losses at the gene ends were 9 bases for V and 6 bases for J; bases not matched to a gene: 7. The germline V gene has CDR1 SNHLY and CDR2 FYNNEI. The CDR3 spells CASNTGQGPGELFF. CDR3 DNA: TGTGCCAGTAACACGGGACAGGGGCCCGGGGAGCTGTTTTTT.